A selection of T cell receptor beta chains follows, all from one sample in a study of cytomegalovirus exposure and HLA in healthy donors. Data came from immunoSEQ multiplex PCR; TCRdb stores just in-frame clones and leaves some out. Reported are about 74,000 clones; the ten largest clones contain 6.5% to 9.5%. The sample consisted of PBMCs. The receptors originated from a female donor in good health and CMV-seropositive. The CDR3 runs from the conserved cysteine through the conserved F or W. A D gene is named only where the DNA matches it firmly.

>TRBJ1-1|NA|TRBV7-8
TGTGCCAGCAGCTTCTCTTACAACAGGATGAACACTGAAGCTTTCTTT
CASSFSYNRMNTEAFF
>TRBJ1-5|NA|TRBV7-2
TGTGCCAGCAGCCTCGAGCCGAGGTGGGTGGAGCAGCCCCAGCATTTT
CASSLEPRWVEQPQHF
>TRBJ2-7|TRBD1|TRBV4-1
TGCGCCAGCAGCCGACAGGGCCTCTCCTACGAGCAGTACTTC
CASSRQGLSYEQYF
>TRBJ1-2|NA|TRBV29-1
TGCAGCGTGCCCTTTGGGGGCGGTGGCTACACCTTC
CSVPFGGGGYTF
>TRBJ2-7|NA|TRBV25-1
TGTGCCAGCAGTGATCTGGACAGTTCTTTCTCCTACGAGCAGTACTTC
CASSDLDSSFSYEQYF
>TRBJ2-7|TRBD1|TRBV9
TGTGCCAGCAGCGCCAGGGGGCGACGGGAGCAGTACTTC
CASSARGRREQYF
>TRBJ2-3|TRBD2|TRBV29-1
TGCAGCGTTGATTCCGGGACTAGCGGGGGAGGCCTGAACACAGATACGCAGTATTTT
CSVDSGTSGGGLNTDTQYF
>TRBJ1-2|NA|TRBV6-5
TGTGCCAGCAGTTACGGCCCTGGCGGAGGCTACACCTTC
CASSYGPGGGYTF
>TRBJ2-3|TRBD2|TRBV9
TGTGCCAGTTCACTAGCGGGGAGCACAGATACGCAGTATTTT
CASSLAGSTDTQYF
>TRBJ2-3|NA|TRBV30
TGTGCCTACAACACAGGGGAGGGCACAGATACGCAGTATTTT
CAYNTGEGTDTQYF
>TRBJ1-1|NA|TRBV5-1
TGCGCCAGCAGCCCAACAGCCCTGAACACTGAAGCTTTCTTT
CASSPTALNTEAFF
>TRBJ1-5|TRBD1|TRBV6-6
TGTGCCAGCAAAGACAGACAGGGTGATCAGCCCCAGCATTTT
CASKDRQGDQPQHF
>TRBJ2-5|TRBD2|TRBV10-1
TGCGCCAGCAGTGGGTCGAGCGGGAGGGAGACCCAGTACTTC
CASSGSSGRETQYF
>TRBJ2-5|TRBD2|TRBV29-1
TGCAGCAGCGGGGGCAACGGGGAGACCCAGTACTTC
CSSGGNGETQYF
>TRBJ1-3|NA|TRBV19
TGTGCCAGTAGTATCGGCTCTGGAAACACCATATATTTT
CASSIGSGNTIYF
>TRBJ1-6|NA|TRBV6-6
TGTGCCAGCAGTCCAACAGGCTCGAATTCACCCCTCCACTTT
CASSPTGSNSPLHF
>TRBJ1-6|NA|TRBV11-2
TGTGCCAGCAGCACCCAGGGATACTCACCCCTCCACTTT
CASSTQGYSPLHF
>TRBJ1-2|NA|TRBV29-1
TGCAGCGTTGTTGTCCTAGGGGCGGAAGATGGCTACACCTTC
CSVVVLGAEDGYTF
>TRBJ1-5|NA|TRBV30
TGTGCCTGGAGTGGCCGCGGGGCCAATCAGCCCCAGCATTTT
CAWSGRGANQPQHF
>TRBJ2-1|NA|TRBV5-4
TGTGCCAGCGCGCTTAGCTCCTACAATGAGCAGTTCTTC
CASALSSYNEQFF
>TRBJ1-1|TRBD1|TRBV7-2
TGTGCCAGCAGCCCTCCAGGGGGAAACACTGAAGCTTTCTTT
CASSPPGGNTEAFF
>TRBJ2-1|NA|TRBV6-5
TGTGCCAGCAGCCTAGGTAGGGGCCATGAGCAGTTCTTC
CASSLGRGHEQFF